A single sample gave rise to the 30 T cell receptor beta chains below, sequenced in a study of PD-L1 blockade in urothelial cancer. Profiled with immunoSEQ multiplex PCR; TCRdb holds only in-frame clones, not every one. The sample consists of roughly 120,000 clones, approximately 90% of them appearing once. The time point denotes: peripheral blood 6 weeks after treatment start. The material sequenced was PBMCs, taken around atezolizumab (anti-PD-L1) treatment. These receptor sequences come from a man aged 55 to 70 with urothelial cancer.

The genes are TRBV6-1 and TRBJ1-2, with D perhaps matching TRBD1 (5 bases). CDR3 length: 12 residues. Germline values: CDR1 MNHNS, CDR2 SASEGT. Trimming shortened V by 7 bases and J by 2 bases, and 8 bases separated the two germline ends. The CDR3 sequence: CASIGGNYGYTF. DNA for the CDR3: TGTGCCAGCATCGGGGGGAACTATGGCTACACCTTC.

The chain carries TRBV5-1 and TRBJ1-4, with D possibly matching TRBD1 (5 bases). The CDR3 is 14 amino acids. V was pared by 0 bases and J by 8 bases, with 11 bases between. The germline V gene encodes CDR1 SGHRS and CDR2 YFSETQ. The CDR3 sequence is CASSLGTNLEKLFF. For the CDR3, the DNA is TGCGCCAGCAGCTTGGGGACAAACCTCGAAAAACTGTTTTTT.

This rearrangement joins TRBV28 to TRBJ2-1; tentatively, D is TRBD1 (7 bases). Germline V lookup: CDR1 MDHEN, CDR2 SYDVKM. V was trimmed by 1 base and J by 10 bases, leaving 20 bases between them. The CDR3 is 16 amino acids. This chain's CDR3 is CASSLFGAGGQGEQFF. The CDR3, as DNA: TGTGCCAGCAGTTTATTTGGAGCAGGGGGGCAAGGAGAGCAGTTCTTC.

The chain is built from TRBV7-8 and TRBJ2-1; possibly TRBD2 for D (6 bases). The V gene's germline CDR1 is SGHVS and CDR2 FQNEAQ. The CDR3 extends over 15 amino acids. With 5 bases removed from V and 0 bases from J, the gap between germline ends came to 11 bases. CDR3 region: CASSTGDSSYNEQFF. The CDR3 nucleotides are TGTGCCAGCAGCACGGGAGACAGCTCCTACAATGAGCAGTTCTTC.

For the CDR3, the DNA is TGTGCCAGCAACCTACCGACAGGGAATCAGCCCCAGCATTTT. Amino acids: CASNLPTGNQPQHF. V usage is TRBV6-1 and J usage is TRBJ1-5, with 7 bases matching TRBD1. The CDR3 consists of 14 residues. The germline gives CDR1 MNHNS, CDR2 SASEGT. J gave up 4 bases and V 7 bases, and 7 bases lay outside the gene matches.

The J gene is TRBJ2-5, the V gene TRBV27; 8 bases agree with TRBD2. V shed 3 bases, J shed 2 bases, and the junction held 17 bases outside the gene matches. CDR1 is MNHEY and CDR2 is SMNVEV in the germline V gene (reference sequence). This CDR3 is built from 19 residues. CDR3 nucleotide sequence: TGTGCCAGCAGTTTCATCTCGGGCTGGCAAGCGGGAGTACAAGAGACCCAGTACTTC. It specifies CASSFISGWQAGVQETQYF.

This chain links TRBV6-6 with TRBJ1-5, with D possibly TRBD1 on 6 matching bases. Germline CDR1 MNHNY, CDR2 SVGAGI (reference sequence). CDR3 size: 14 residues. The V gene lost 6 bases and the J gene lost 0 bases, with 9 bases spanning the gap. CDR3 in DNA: TGTGCCAGCAGCCCGGACAGTAGCAATCAGCCCCAGCATTTT. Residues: CASSPDSSNQPQHF.

The CDR3 loop is CASSLLGGGQQFF. CDR3 DNA: TGTGCCAGCAGCTTGTTAGGGGGAGGGCAGCAGTTCTTC. J is TRBJ2-1 and V is TRBV5-5; possible D gene TRBD2, 7 bases. Germline CDR1 and CDR2: SGHKS and YYEKEE (reference sequence). CDR3 size: 13 residues. Trimming took 1 base from V and 11 from J, leaving 13 bases between them.

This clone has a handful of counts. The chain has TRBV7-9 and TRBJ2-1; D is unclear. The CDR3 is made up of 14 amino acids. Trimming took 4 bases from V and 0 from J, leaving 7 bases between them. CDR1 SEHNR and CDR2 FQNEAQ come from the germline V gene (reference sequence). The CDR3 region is CASSSGSSYNEQFF. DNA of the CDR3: TGTGCCAGCAGCTCAGGTAGCTCCTACAATGAGCAGTTCTTC.

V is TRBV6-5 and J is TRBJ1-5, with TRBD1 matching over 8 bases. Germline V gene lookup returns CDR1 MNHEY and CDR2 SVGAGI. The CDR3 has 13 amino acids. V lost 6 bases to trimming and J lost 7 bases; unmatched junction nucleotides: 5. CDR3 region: CASRDRGGQPQHF. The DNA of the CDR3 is TGTGCCAGCAGAGACAGGGGTGGGCAGCCCCAGCATTTT.

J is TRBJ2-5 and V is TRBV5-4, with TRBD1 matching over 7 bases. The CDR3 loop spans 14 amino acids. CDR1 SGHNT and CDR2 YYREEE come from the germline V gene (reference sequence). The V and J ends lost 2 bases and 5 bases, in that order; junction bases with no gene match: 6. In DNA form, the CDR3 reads TGTGCCAGCAGCTTACAGGGGAACTGGGAGACCCAGTACTTC. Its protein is CASSLQGNWETQYF.

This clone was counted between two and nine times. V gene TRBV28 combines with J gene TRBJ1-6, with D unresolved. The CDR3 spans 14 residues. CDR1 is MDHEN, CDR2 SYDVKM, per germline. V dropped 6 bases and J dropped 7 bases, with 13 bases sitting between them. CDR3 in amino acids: CASSDPGTNSPLHF. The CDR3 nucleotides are TGTGCCAGCAGCGACCCGGGAACCAATTCACCCCTCCACTTT.

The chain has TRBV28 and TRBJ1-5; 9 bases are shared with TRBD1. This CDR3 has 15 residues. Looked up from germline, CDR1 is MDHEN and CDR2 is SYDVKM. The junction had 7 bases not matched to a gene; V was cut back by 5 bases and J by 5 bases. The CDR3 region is CASSPPGQGYQPQHF. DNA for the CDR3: TGTGCCAGCAGTCCTCCGGGACAGGGTTATCAGCCCCAGCATTTT.

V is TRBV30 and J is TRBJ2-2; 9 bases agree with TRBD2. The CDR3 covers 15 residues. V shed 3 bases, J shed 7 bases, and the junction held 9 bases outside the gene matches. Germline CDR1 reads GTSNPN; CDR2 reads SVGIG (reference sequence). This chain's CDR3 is CAWRKREDRGGELFF. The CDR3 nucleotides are TGTGCCTGGAGGAAGCGGGAGGACCGGGGCGGGGAGCTGTTTTTT.

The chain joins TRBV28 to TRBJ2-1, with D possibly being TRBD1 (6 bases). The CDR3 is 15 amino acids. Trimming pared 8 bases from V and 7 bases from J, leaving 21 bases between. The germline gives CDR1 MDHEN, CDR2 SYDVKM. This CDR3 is CASCLAGVDGNEQFF. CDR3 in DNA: TGTGCCAGCTGTCTCGCAGGGGTTGATGGAAATGAGCAGTTCTTC.

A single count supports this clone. Here the CDR3 reads CASTIDPTSGEQFF. CDR3 DNA sequence: TGCGCCAGCACCATTGACCCTACGTCGGGTGAGCAGTTCTTC. The chain employs TRBV5-1 and TRBJ2-1, with no clear D. The CDR3 is 14 amino acids. In germline, CDR1 is SGHRS, CDR2 YFSETQ. The V and J ends lost 6 bases and 9 bases respectively, with 19 bases between them.

The CDR3 DNA follows: TGTGCCAGCAGTCTCGGACAGTCAACCTACGAGCAGTACTTC. It translates to CASSLGQSTYEQYF. This chain joins TRBV27 and TRBJ2-7; perhaps TRBD1 as D (6 bases). The CDR3 is made up of 14 amino acids. V dropped 5 bases and J dropped 2 bases, with 13 bases sitting between them. Germline V gene sequence: CDR1 MNHEY, CDR2 SMNVEV (reference sequence).

The CDR3 spells CASRLTGTGASEQYF. In DNA, the CDR3 is TGTGCCAGCAGGCTTACCGGGACAGGGGCTTCCGAGCAGTACTTC. This chain uses TRBV28 with TRBJ2-7, with 10 positions matching TRBD1. V gave up 6 bases and J gave up 6 bases; unmatched junction bases: 11. The length of the CDR3 is 15 residues. Per germline, CDR1 MDHEN and CDR2 SYDVKM.

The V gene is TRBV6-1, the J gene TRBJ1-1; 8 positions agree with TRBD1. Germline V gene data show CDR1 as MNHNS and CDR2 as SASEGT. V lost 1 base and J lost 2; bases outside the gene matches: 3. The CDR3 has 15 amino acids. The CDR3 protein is CASSEGQGANTEAFF. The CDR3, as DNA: TGTGCCAGCAGTGAAGGGCAGGGGGCAAACACTGAAGCTTTCTTT.

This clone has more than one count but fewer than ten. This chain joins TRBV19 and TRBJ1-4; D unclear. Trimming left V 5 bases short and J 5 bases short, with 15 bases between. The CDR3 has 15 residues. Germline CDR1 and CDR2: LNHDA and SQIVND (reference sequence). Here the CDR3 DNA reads TGTGCCAGTAGTCTCGGAGGCAGAAGGAATGAAAAACTGTTTTTT. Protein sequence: CASSLGGRRNEKLFF.

CDR3 loop: CASSLDRGHGGYTF. The CDR3 DNA sequence: TGTGCCAGCAGCTTAGACAGGGGGCATGGTGGCTACACCTTC. This chain uses TRBV7-9 with TRBJ1-2, with 9 bases that match TRBD1. This CDR3 spans 14 amino acids. CDR1 is SEHNR, CDR2 FQNEAQ, per germline (reference sequence). With 1 base clipped from V and 7 bases from J, the junction kept 4 bases outside the gene matches.

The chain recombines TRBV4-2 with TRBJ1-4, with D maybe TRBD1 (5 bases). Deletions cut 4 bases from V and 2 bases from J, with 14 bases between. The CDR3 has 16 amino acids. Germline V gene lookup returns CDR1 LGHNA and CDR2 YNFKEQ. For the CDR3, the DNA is TGTGCCAGCAGCCCGAACACAGGAGATACTAATGAAAAACTGTTTTTT. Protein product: CASSPNTGDTNEKLFF.

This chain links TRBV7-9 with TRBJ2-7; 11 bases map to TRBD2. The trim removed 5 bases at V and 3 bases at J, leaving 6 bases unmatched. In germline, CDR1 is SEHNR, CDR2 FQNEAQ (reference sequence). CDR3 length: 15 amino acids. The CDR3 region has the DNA TGTGCCAGCAGCAAAGTAGCGGGAGGGGTCTACGAGCAGTACTTC. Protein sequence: CASSKVAGGVYEQYF.

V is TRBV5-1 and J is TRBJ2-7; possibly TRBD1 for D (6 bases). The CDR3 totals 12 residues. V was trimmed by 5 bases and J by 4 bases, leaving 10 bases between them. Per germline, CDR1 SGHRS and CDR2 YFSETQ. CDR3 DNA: TGCGCCAGCAGGGAAGGGGGATACGAGCAGTACTTC. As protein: CASREGGYEQYF. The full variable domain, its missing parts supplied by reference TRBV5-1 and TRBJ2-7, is KAGVTQTPRYLIKTRGQQVTLSCSPISGHRSVSWYQQTPGQGLQFLFEYFSETQRNKGNFPGRFSGRQFSNSRSEMNVSTLELGDSALYLCASREGGYEQYFGPGTRLTVT.

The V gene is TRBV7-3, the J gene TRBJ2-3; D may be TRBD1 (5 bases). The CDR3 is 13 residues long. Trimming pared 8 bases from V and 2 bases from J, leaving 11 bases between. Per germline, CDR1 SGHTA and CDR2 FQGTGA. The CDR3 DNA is TGTGCCAGCGGGGCCGTGAACACAGATACGCAGTATTTT. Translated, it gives CASGAVNTDTQYF. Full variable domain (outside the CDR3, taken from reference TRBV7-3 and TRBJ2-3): GAGVSQTPSNKVTEKGKYVELRCDPISGHTALYWYRQSLGQGPEFLIYFQGTGAADDSGLPNDRFFAVRPEGSVSTLKIQRTERGDSAVYLCASGAVNTDTQYFGPGTRLTVL.

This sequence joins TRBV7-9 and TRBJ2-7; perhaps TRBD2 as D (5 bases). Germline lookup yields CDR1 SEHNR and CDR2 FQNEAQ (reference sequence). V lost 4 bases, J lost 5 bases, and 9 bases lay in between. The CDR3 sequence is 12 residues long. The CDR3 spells CASSSRAHEQYF. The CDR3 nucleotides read TGTGCCAGCAGCTCGAGGGCCCACGAGCAGTACTTC.

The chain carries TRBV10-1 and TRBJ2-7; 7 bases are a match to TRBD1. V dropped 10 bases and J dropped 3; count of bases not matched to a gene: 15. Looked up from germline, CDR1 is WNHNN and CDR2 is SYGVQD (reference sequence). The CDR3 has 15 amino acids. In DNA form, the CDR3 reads TGCGCCACACACCCTTTCGGACAGGTGGACTACGAGCAGTACTTC. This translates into CATHPFGQVDYEQYF.

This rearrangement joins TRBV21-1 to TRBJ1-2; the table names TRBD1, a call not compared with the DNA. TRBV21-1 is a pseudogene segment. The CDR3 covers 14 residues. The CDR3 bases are TGTGCCAGCAGCAAAGTACGACAGGACTATGGCTACACCTTC. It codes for CASSKVRQDYGYTF.

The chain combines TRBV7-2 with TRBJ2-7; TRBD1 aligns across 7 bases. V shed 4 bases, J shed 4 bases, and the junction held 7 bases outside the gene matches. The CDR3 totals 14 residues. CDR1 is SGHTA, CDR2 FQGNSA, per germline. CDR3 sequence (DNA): TGTGCCAGCAGCTCGGAGACAGGGTATTACGAGCAGTACTTC. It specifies CASSSETGYYEQYF.

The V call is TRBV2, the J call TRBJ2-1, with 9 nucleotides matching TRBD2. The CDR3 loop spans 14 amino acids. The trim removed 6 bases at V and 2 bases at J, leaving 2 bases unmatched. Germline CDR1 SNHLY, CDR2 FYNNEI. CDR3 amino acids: CASRGLAPYNEQFF. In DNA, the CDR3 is TGTGCCAGCAGGGGACTAGCTCCCTACAATGAGCAGTTCTTC.